Listed here are 6 T cell receptor beta chains from one sample, sequenced in a study of type 1 and type 2 diabetes patients. Amplification started from genomic DNA. A primer set of 30 forward and 13 reverse primers amplified the CDR3. TCRdb analysed the multiplex PCR reads with MiXCR anew, one entry per CDR3 protein. The profile covers 250,000 or so distinct CDR3 sequences, with around 47% appearing a single time and approximately 14% taken by the ten largest. The specimen was peripheral blood mononuclear cells (PBMCs). These receptors were obtained from a man younger than 30 with type 2 diabetes.

This clonotype was counted a few times. The genes are TRBV13 and TRBJ2-3; D is uncertain. This CDR3 is 17 amino acids long. Trimming removed 1 base at V and 4 bases at J, with 18 bases between. The germline gives CDR1 PRHDT, CDR2 FYEKMQ (reference sequence). CDR3: CASSLVRTREDPDTQYF. In DNA form, the CDR3 reads TGTGCCAGCAGCTTAGTAAGAACCCGAGAGGACCCAGATACGCAGTATTTT.

This sequence joins TRBV12-3 or TRBV12-4 and TRBJ2-7, with D perhaps matching TRBD1 or TRBD2 (6 bases each). The germline V and J ends were trimmed by 4 bases and 6 bases, with 10 bases remaining between them. CDR3 length: 12 amino acids. This chain's CDR3 is CASSSRGVEQYF. The CDR3 DNA is TGTGCCAGCAGTTCAAGGGGGGTCGAGCAGTACTTC.

Turning to this clonotype: It is unclear where the CDR3 begins or ends on the DNA, so no DNA is shown, and the CDR3 is as TCRdb lists it. The chain recombines TRBV7-2 with TRBJ1-2; the D call in the table, TRBD1, was not verified against the DNA. Looked up from germline, CDR1 is SGHTA and CDR2 is FQGNSA. The CDR3 is made up of 16 amino acids, end residues included. The CDR3 sequence: CASSLVGAGTTLPCTF.

The chain carries TRBV30 and TRBJ2-7, with a possible D match to TRBD2 (6 bases). The germline gives CDR1 GTSNPN, CDR2 SVGIG (reference sequence). V lost 0 bases and J lost 2, with 14 bases in between. This CDR3 spans 15 amino acids. CDR3 sequence reads: CAWSVQVRDPYEQYF. As DNA, the CDR3 is TGTGCCTGGAGTGTACAAGTGCGGGATCCCTACGAGCAGTACTTC.

This chain joins TRBV9 and TRBJ1-2; tentatively, D is TRBD1 (5 bases). The V end lost 4 bases, the J end lost 4 bases, and 17 bases lay between the germline ends. Per the germline V gene, CDR1 is SGDLS and CDR2 is YYNGEE. There are 15 residues in the CDR3. The DNA of the CDR3 is TGTGCCAGCAGCTGGGGGGGGGACGATCCCTATGGCTACACCTTC. Protein: CASSWGGDDPYGYTF.

The genes are TRBV30 and TRBJ2-5; 10 bases agree with TRBD2. Germline assignment: CDR1 GTSNPN and CDR2 SVGIG (reference sequence). This CDR3 is built from 17 residues. The V and J ends lost 4 bases and 2 bases, in that order; junction bases with no gene match: 13. CDR3 sequence (DNA): TGTGCCTGGACCCCTGGGAGACTAGCGGGCGCACAAGAGACCCAGTACTTC. Protein product: CAWTPGRLAGAQETQYF.